The present TCR beta chain was sequenced within a study of T cells expressing NK-cell markers. CDR3 length: 15 residues. On this clonotype itself: The antigen is undetermined.

General study results and limits: These clonotypes also led the CD3+CD56-NKG2C+ fraction in a few donors. NKG2C+ dominant clonotypes from several donors made up roughly 1.0-7.5% of CD8+ T cells. Specificity for HCMV among expanded NKG2C+ T cell clones was not established.

5'RACE template switching with UMIs generated TCR beta cDNA. For each CDR3 protein, TCRdb gives one entry from its re-call of the 5' RACE reads, without DNA. The data show about 410,000 distinct CDR3 sequences, and the top ten clones hold approximately 12%. The chain combines TRBV12-3 or TRBV12-4 with TRBJ1-6; TCRdb outputs TRBD1, but without DNA this stays unchecked. The receptor comes from a woman in her forties or fifties in good health. The sample comprised blood T cells: a sorted CD56 or NKG2C T cell subset, CD4+ or CD8+ T cells, or bulk PBMC T cells (not recorded which). The CDR3 region is CASSFSDRVNSPLHF.